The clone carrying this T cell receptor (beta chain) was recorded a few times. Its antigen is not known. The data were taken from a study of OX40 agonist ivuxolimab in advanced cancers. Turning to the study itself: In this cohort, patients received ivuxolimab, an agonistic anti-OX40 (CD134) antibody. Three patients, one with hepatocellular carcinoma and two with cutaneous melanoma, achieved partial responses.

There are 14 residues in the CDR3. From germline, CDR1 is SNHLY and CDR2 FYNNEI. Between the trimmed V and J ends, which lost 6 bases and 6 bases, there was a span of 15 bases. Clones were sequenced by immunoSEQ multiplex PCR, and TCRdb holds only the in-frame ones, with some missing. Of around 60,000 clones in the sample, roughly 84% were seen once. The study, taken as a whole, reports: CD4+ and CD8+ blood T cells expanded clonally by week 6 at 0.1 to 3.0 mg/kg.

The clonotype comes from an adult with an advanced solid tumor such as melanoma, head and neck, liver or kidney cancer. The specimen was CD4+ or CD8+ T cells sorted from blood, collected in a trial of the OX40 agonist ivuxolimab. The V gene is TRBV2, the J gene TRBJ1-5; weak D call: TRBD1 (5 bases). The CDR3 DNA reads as TGTGCCAGCAGCGACGGGACCCCAGGTCAGCCCCAGCATTTT. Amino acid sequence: CASSDGTPGQPQHF.